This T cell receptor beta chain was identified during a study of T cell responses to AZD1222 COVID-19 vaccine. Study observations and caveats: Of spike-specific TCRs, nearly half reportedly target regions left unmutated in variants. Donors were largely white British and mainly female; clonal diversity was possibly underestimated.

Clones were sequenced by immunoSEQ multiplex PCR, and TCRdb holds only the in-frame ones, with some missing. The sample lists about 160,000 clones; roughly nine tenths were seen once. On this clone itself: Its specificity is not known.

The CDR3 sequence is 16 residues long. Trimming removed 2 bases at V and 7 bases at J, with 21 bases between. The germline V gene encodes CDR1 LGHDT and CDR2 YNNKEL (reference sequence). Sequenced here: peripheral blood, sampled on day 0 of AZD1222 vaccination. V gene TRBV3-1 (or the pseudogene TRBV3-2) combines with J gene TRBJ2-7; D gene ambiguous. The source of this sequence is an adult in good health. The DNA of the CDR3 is TGTGCCAGCAGCCAACGAGGCATCGGATCTCCTACGGAGCAGTACTTC. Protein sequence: CASSQRGIGSPTEQYF.